This T cell receptor beta chain derives from a study of T cell repertoires in ileal Crohn's disease. Whole-study context: Median disease duration was approximately eight years; roughly 35% smoked at surgery.

With 4 bases removed from V and 3 bases from J, the gap between germline ends came to 16 bases. CDR1 MNHNS and CDR2 SASEGT come from the germline V gene. CDR3 length: 15 residues. The assay was immunoSEQ multiplex PCR, and TCRdb's table has in-frame clones only and misses some. The repertoire holds thousands of clones, with 81% as singletons. The chain uses TRBV6-1 and TRBJ2-7, with a tentative D call TRBD2 (6 bases). The origin of this receptor is an adult with Crohn's disease. Sequenced material: ileal tissue. CDR3 in DNA: TGTGCCAGCAGTGGGGAGGCAGGGAGCGGCTACGAGCAGTACTTC. It specifies CASSGEAGSGYEQYF.